The source of this T cell receptor beta chain is a study of CD8+ T cells in alopecia areata. At the level of the study: The investigators scored severity in treated patients by the percentage of affected scalp area.

The treatment here: oral pan-JAK inhibitor, 5-10 mg twice daily. With respect to this clone: Its specificity is not known.

Sequencing used cDNA as its template, made by extracting RNA and reverse transcribing it. TCRdb's table, derived via immunoSEQ multiplex PCR, lists solely in-frame clones and lacks some. The repertoire holds some 100,000 clones, with about 40% as singletons. Study results and caveats: Shared TCR sequences were less clear between patients than in mice, possibly partly from HLA diversity.

The CDR3 is 15 residues long. V lost 4 bases, J lost 0 bases, and 10 bases lay in between. From germline, CDR1 is MGHDK and CDR2 SYGVNS. This sequence joins TRBV25-1 and TRBJ1-3; D is perhaps TRBD1 (5 bases). This clonotype was obtained from a human donor with alopecia areata. Sequencing used CD8+ T cells sorted from blood, obtained at week 24, from a patient treated with tofacitinib. CDR3 sequence (DNA): TGTGCCAGCAGTGTCACAGGCAACTCTGGAAACACCATATATTTT. Its protein is CASSVTGNSGNTIYF.